The following is a T cell receptor beta chain sequence with its context. Antigen: not known. CDR3 length equals 14 residues. The germline CDR1 and CDR2 sequences are SEHNR and FQNEAQ (reference sequence). V shed 5 bases, J shed 6 bases, and the junction held 8 bases outside the gene matches. Produced via immunoSEQ multiplex PCR; TCRdb's table is partial and in-frame only. This sample has around 41,000 clones, with over 75% found just once. The data are from a study of CD4 T cells in relation to SARS-CoV-2 and coronaviruses. For the study at large: After roughly 11 days of antigen culture, PBMC TCR beta CDR3s were sequenced.

The source of this sequence is an adult with COVID-19. The specimen sequenced was naive CD4+ T cells from PBMCs, cultured in vitro. Subset of the sample: naive CD4+ T cells isolated by negative enrichment. V usage is TRBV7-9 and J usage is TRBJ1-2; 8 bases are shared with TRBD1. CDR3 DNA sequence: TGTGCCAGCAGCACGAGGACAGGGCTCGATGGCTACACCTTC. Encoded protein: CASSTRTGLDGYTF.